One and the same sample provided the 27 T cell receptor beta chains below, sequenced in a study of OX40 agonist ivuxolimab in advanced cancers. TCRdb's table, derived via immunoSEQ multiplex PCR, lists solely in-frame clones and lacks some. The top ten clones hold around 22% of a sample with some 26,000 clones, around 80% of them seen once. Sequences were derived from CD4+ or CD8+ T cells sorted from blood, sampled in a trial of the OX40 agonist ivuxolimab. The source of these receptors is an adult with an advanced solid tumor such as melanoma, head and neck, liver or kidney cancer.

The J gene is TRBJ2-1, the V gene TRBV11-3; 10 positions agree with TRBD2. Germline trimming cut 4 bases from V and 9 bases from J; bases unmatched to any gene: 6. The CDR3 is 14 amino acids. CDR1 is SGHNT, CDR2 YENEEA, per germline. The CDR3 DNA reads as TGTGCCAGCAGCTCGGGACTAGCGTCGAGTGAGCAGTTCTTC. It specifies CASSSGLASSEQFF.

The V gene is TRBV27, the J gene TRBJ2-4, with TRBD2 as a possible D gene (5 bases). The germline gives CDR1 MNHEY, CDR2 SMNVEV (reference sequence). The CDR3 is 12 residues long. The V gene lost 5 bases and the J gene lost 8 bases, with 10 bases spanning the gap. CDR3 nucleotides: TGTGCCAGCAGTCGGGGTAGAGACATTCAGTACTTC. This sequence encodes CASSRGRDIQYF.

J is TRBJ1-1 and V is TRBV6-4, with TRBD1 matching over 9 bases. Germline CDR1 reads MRHNA; CDR2 reads SNTAGT. CDR3 length: 14 amino acids. V was clipped by 6 bases and J by 5 bases; unmatched bases: 7. CDR3 in amino acids: CASSPTGGSTEAFF. The DNA of the CDR3 is TGTGCCAGCAGCCCCACAGGGGGCAGTACTGAAGCTTTCTTT.

This clone appeared a few times. J is TRBJ1-6 and V is TRBV9, with D possibly matching TRBD1 (5 bases). Trimming stripped 0 bases from V and 7 bases from J, with 11 bases between. CDR1 and CDR2 (germline): SGDLS, YYNGEE. The CDR3 is 15 amino acids. CDR3 nucleotide sequence: TGTGCCAGCAGCGTAGGGGGCGGGGTCAATTCACCCCTCCACTTT. This sequence encodes CASSVGGGVNSPLHF.

The J gene is TRBJ1-4, the V gene TRBV30, with D uncertain. CDR3 size: 14 residues. Germline-derived CDR1 and CDR2 are GTSNPN and SVGIG (reference sequence). V shed 3 bases and J shed 6 bases, with 14 bases lying between them. Here the CDR3 DNA reads TGTGCCTGGAGCCGACCGGACTGGTATGAAAAACTGTTTTTT. Translating gives CAWSRPDWYEKLFF. Looking up the rest from reference TRBV30 and TRBJ1-4 gives the full variable domain: SQTIHQWPATLVQPVGSPLSLECTVEGTSNPNLYWYRQAAGRGLQLLFYSVGIGQISSEVPQNLSASRPQDRQFILSSKKLLLSDSGFYLCAWSRPDWYEKLFFGSGTQLSVL.

The chain recombines TRBV6-6 with TRBJ1-2; tentative D call: TRBD1 (5 bases). This CDR3 is built from 16 residues. The V and J ends lost 2 bases and 6 bases respectively, with 19 bases between them. Germline values: CDR1 MNHNY, CDR2 SVGAGI (reference sequence). DNA for the CDR3: TGTGCCAGCAGTTACCCGACCGCAGGGAAAGAGGATGGCTACACCTTC. Amino acid sequence: CASSYPTAGKEDGYTF.

The chain combines TRBV9 with TRBJ2-2; 7 nucleotides line up with TRBD1. The V gene's germline CDR1 is SGDLS and CDR2 YYNGEE. Unmatched junction bases numbered 2, after V lost 3 bases and J lost 0 bases. CDR3 length equals 15 residues. The CDR3 region is CASSATGTNTGELFF. The CDR3 nucleotides read TGTGCCAGCAGCGCGACAGGGACGAACACCGGGGAGCTGTTTTTT.

The chain is built from TRBV13 and TRBJ2-3; D gene uncertain. The germline V and J ends were trimmed by 4 bases and 10 bases, with 15 bases remaining between them. The CDR3 contains 13 residues. Germline CDR1 is PRHDT and CDR2 is FYEKMQ (reference sequence). CDR3 sequence (DNA): TGTGCCAGCAGCTCTTACCTCCCGTCGGCGCAGTATTTT. Amino acid sequence: CASSSYLPSAQYF.

This sequence joins TRBV12-5 and TRBJ2-1; D is unresolved. The germline V gene encodes CDR1 LGHNT and CDR2 FRNRAP. Trimming removed 2 bases from V and 12 bases from J, with 17 bases in between. The CDR3 contains 14 residues. The DNA for the CDR3 is TGTGCTAGTGGTTTGATGCTGACTCTTGCTGCGCAGTTCTTC. Residues: CASGLMLTLAAQFF.

The chain links TRBV14 to TRBJ1-2; a weak D match, TRBD1 (5 bases). CDR3 size: 14 residues. In germline, CDR1 is SGHDN, CDR2 FVKESK. The V gene lost 4 bases and the J gene lost 7 bases, with 16 bases spanning the gap. The CDR3 DNA sequence: TGTGCCAGCAGCCCCCGGGACTTCTTCTCTGGCTACACCTTC. This codes for CASSPRDFFSGYTF.

The chain uses TRBV5-1 and TRBJ2-7; maybe TRBD1 (6 bases). There are 13 residues in the CDR3. With 0 bases removed from V and 3 bases from J, the gap between germline ends came to 7 bases. Germline lookup yields CDR1 SGHRS and CDR2 YFSETQ. CDR3 protein: CASSLEDSYEQYF. CDR3 sequence (DNA): TGCGCCAGCAGCTTGGAGGACAGCTACGAGCAGTACTTC. Together with reference TRBV5-1 and TRBJ2-7, the CDR3 gives the full variable domain: KAGVTQTPRYLIKTRGQQVTLSCSPISGHRSVSWYQQTPGQGLQFLFEYFSETQRNKGNFPGRFSGRQFSNSRSEMNVSTLELGDSALYLCASSLEDSYEQYFGPGTRLTVT.

This clone has just one count. V usage is TRBV28 and J usage is TRBJ1-3; TRBD1 matches at 7 bases. Per germline, CDR1 MDHEN and CDR2 SYDVKM. The J segment lost 2 bases and the V segment lost 5 bases, leaving 3 bases of the junction unmatched. The CDR3 sequence is 14 residues long. The CDR3 spells CASSTDRAGNTIYF. The CDR3 region has the DNA TGTGCCAGCAGTACCGACAGGGCTGGAAACACCATATATTTT.

The gene calls are TRBV29-1 and TRBJ2-7; D is perhaps TRBD1 (5 bases). This CDR3 spans 14 amino acids. Germline V lookup: CDR1 SQVTM, CDR2 ANQGSEA. V shed 2 bases and J shed 2 bases, with 13 bases lying between them. Here the CDR3 DNA reads TGCAGCGTTGAATTACTGGACAAGGCCTACGAGCAGTACTTC. Protein sequence: CSVELLDKAYEQYF.

V usage is TRBV9 and J usage is TRBJ2-1, with 9 bases that match TRBD1. The CDR3 loop spans 14 amino acids. Trimming cost V 3 bases and J 5 bases; bases outside gene matches: 3. Germline values: CDR1 SGDLS, CDR2 YYNGEE. The CDR3 sequence is CASSGWTGDNEQFF. The CDR3 DNA reads as TGTGCCAGCAGCGGATGGACAGGGGACAATGAGCAGTTCTTC. The full variable domain, completed using reference TRBV9 and TRBJ2-1, is DSGVTQTPKHLITATGQRVTLRCSPRSGDLSVYWYQQSLDQGLQFLIQYYNGEERAKGNILERFSAQQFPDLHSELNLSSLELGDSALYFCASSGWTGDNEQFFGPGTRLTVL.

J is TRBJ2-5 and V is TRBV19, with TRBD2 matching over 9 bases. The CDR3 totals 16 residues. The V gene's germline CDR1 is LNHDA and CDR2 SQIVND (reference sequence). With 6 bases clipped from V and 3 bases from J, the junction kept 11 bases outside the gene matches. The CDR3 DNA sequence: TGTGCCAGTAGATCGGACAGCAGACTAGCGGAAGAGACCCAGTACTTC. It yields the protein CASRSDSRLAEETQYF.

This clone has just a few counts. This chain uses TRBV6-1 with TRBJ2-7; D gene ambiguous. This CDR3 has 13 residues. V lost 1 base to trimming and J lost 4 bases, with 8 bases between them. In germline, CDR1 is MNHNS, CDR2 SASEGT. CDR3 loop: CASSEGLLYEQYF. The DNA for the CDR3 is TGTGCCAGCAGTGAAGGACTTTTATACGAGCAGTACTTC.

This chain joins TRBV4-3 and TRBJ2-3, with TRBD2 matching 9 bases. CDR3 length: 17 residues. Germline CDR1 is LGHNA and CDR2 is YSLEER. Trimming at V came to 1 base and at J to 2 bases, leaving 7 bases not matched to a gene. The DNA for the CDR3 is TGCGCCAGCAGCCAAGGGACGACTAGCGGTTACACAGATACGCAGTATTTT. This encodes CASSQGTTSGYTDTQYF.

The rearrangement links TRBV2 to TRBJ2-7; D is unclear. CDR3 size: 13 residues. Germline V CDR1 and CDR2: SNHLY, FYNNEI. Deletions cut 5 bases from V and 0 bases from J, with 8 bases between. The DNA of the CDR3 is TGTGCCAGCAGTCTCCCCCCCTCCTACGAGCAGTACTTC. Encoded protein: CASSLPPSYEQYF.

The chain employs TRBV7-2 and TRBJ2-2, with TRBD2 as a possible D gene (6 bases). The CDR3 runs to 15 residues. Germline CDR1 SGHTA, CDR2 FQGNSA. Trimming left V 7 bases short and J 2 bases short, with 14 bases between. The CDR3 spells CASTTQDYNTGELFF. CDR3 nucleotide sequence: TGTGCCAGCACTACACAGGACTACAACACCGGGGAGCTGTTTTTT.

The chain couples TRBV13 to TRBJ1-6; maybe TRBD1 (5 bases). The V end was cut by 5 bases, the J end by 2 bases, with 13 bases between. The CDR3 covers 16 residues. CDR1 and CDR2 from the germline V gene are PRHDT and FYEKMQ (reference sequence). The CDR3 sequence: CASSAPGRPYNSPLHF. The DNA for the CDR3 is TGTGCCAGCAGCGCCCCGGGACGGCCCTATAATTCACCCCTCCACTTT.

The chain uses TRBV28 and TRBJ1-3, with a tentative D call TRBD1 (6 bases). The CDR3 spans 15 residues. The germline CDR1 and CDR2 sequences are MDHEN and SYDVKM. Deletions cut 3 bases from V and 0 bases from J, with 9 bases between. Here the CDR3 reads CASSLRGGSGNTIYF. The CDR3 nucleotides read TGTGCCAGCAGTTTGAGAGGGGGCTCTGGAAACACCATATATTTT.

The chain joins TRBV28 to TRBJ1-5; no firm D call. Per germline, CDR1 MDHEN and CDR2 SYDVKM. Trimming cost V 3 bases and J 0 bases, with 9 bases left between them. This CDR3 comprises 15 residues. The CDR3 reads CASSLAVYSNQPQHF. CDR3 in DNA: TGTGCCAGCAGTTTGGCAGTCTATAGCAATCAGCCCCAGCATTTT.

The chain employs TRBV7-6 and TRBJ2-5; tentative D call: TRBD2 (5 bases). Between the trimmed V and J ends, which lost 5 bases and 2 bases, there was a span of 15 bases. CDR3 length: 15 amino acids. From germline, CDR1 is SGHVS and CDR2 FNYEAQ. The CDR3 protein is CASSVRAGLQETQYF. The CDR3 DNA reads as TGTGCCAGCAGCGTAAGAGCAGGACTGCAAGAGACCCAGTACTTC.

This clone was detected only once. This sequence joins TRBV2 and TRBJ2-5; TRBD1 might be the D (6 bases). CDR3 size: 14 residues. Germline CDR1 is SNHLY and CDR2 is FYNNEI. With 3 bases removed from V and 5 bases from J, the gap between germline ends came to 13 bases. The CDR3 DNA follows: TGTGCCAGCAGTGAGGTCGCAGGGGTTGAGACCCAGTACTTC. This translates into CASSEVAGVETQYF. Based on the CDR3 plus reference TRBV2 and TRBJ2-5, the full variable domain is EPEVTQTPSHQVTQMGQEVILRCVPISNHLYFYWYRQILGQKVEFLVSFYNNEISEKSEIFDDQFSVERPDGSNFTLKIRSTKLEDSAMYFCASSEVAGVETQYFGPGTRLLVL.

The chain combines TRBV27 with TRBJ2-1; TRBD2 aligns across 7 bases. Trimming cost V 2 bases and J 8 bases; bases outside gene matches: 9. Germline V gives CDR1 MNHEY, CDR2 SMNVEV (reference sequence). The CDR3 is 15 amino acids. The CDR3 region has the DNA TGTGCCAGCAGTTTACAGACTAGCTTGGTAGATGAGCAGTTCTTC. It is translated as CASSLQTSLVDEQFF.

The V call is TRBV5-1, the J call TRBJ1-1; D might be TRBD1 (5 bases). V gave up 4 bases and J gave up 8 bases, with 18 bases separating them. The CDR3 contains 14 residues. Germline V gene sequence: CDR1 SGHRS, CDR2 YFSETQ. The CDR3 nucleotides read TGCGCCAGCAGCCCGACGGGACGGCCAGCGGAAGCTTTCTTT. Its protein product is CASSPTGRPAEAFF. The whole variable domain, filled in from reference TRBV5-1 and TRBJ1-1, reads KAGVTQTPRYLIKTRGQQVTLSCSPISGHRSVSWYQQTPGQGLQFLFEYFSETQRNKGNFPGRFSGRQFSNSRSEMNVSTLELGDSALYLCASSPTGRPAEAFFGQGTRLTVV.

The chain couples TRBV29-1 to TRBJ2-1; D is ambiguous. V lost 0 bases and J 2 bases, leaving 8 bases between the germline ends. From germline, CDR1 is SQVTM and CDR2 ANQGSEA. The CDR3 sequence is 14 residues long. The CDR3 DNA sequence: TGCAGCGTTGAAGATCTTCTAGCCTACAATGAGCAGTTCTTC. Translation gives CSVEDLLAYNEQFF.